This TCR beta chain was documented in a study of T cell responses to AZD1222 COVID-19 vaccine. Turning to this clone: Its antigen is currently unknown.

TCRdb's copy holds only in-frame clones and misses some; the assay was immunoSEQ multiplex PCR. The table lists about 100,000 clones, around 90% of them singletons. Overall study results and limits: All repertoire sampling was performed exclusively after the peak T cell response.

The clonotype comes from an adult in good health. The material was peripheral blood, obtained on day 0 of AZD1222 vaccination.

DNA for the CDR3: TGTGCCAGCAGTGAAGCGCCCTACTATGGCTACACCTTC. It yields the protein CASSEAPYYGYTF. The chain joins TRBV6-1 to TRBJ1-2; D remains unclear. Trimming left V 0 bases short and J 3 bases short, with 5 bases between. CDR3 size: 13 residues. The V gene's germline CDR1 is MNHNS and CDR2 SASEGT.